The 21 T cell receptor beta chains presented below share a single source sample, sequenced in a study of T cells after yellow fever vaccination (dated by TCRdb to 2018 to 2020). Sample treatment or condition, as interpreted from the label and publication: live attenuated yellow fever vaccine strain. Receptor libraries were prepared by 5' RACE. Sequencing relied on an Illumina HiSeq 2500. Using fastp at Q25 and MiXCR, TCRdb reprocessed the public reads and kept productive beta chains. Rows with a matching CDR3 protein are joined into one entry that keeps the most common DNA and genes. This sample comprises about 220,000 distinct CDR3 sequences, less than 7.5% of them detected only once. The top ten constitute approximately 1.1% of the sample. The sequencing used CD4+ T cells sorted from PBMCs, collected on the day of the yellow fever booster vaccination. These receptors were collected from a man younger than 40 who received the YFV17D yellow fever vaccine.

CDR3 amino acids: CASSPETSGYGTQYF. Here the CDR3 DNA reads TGTGCCAGCAGCCCAGAGACTAGCGGTTATGGTACGCAGTATTTT. The V call is TRBV9, the J call TRBJ2-3; 9 positions match TRBD2. This CDR3 is built from 15 residues. J lost 8 bases, V lost 4 bases, and 11 bases had no gene match. The V gene's germline CDR1 is SGDLS and CDR2 YYNGEE.

This clonotype was seen more than once but under ten times. This chain links TRBV29-1 with TRBJ1-2; TRBD1 agrees at 7 bases. This CDR3 has 12 residues. V trimming: 5 bases; J trimming: 5 bases; junction bases outside the gene matches: 5. Germline values: CDR1 SQVTM, CDR2 ANQGSEA. The CDR3 sequence: CSVPTGRYGYTF. CDR3 DNA sequence: TGCAGCGTTCCGACAGGGAGATATGGCTACACCTTC.

At least ten counts were recorded for this clonotype. This chain connects TRBV11-2 to TRBJ2-5, with D unclear. There are 13 residues in the CDR3. The V and J ends lost 4 bases and 2 bases respectively, with 8 bases between them. Germline assignment: CDR1 SGHAT and CDR2 FQNNGV. The CDR3 spells CASSSGPQETQYF. The CDR3 DNA follows: TGTGCCAGCAGCTCCGGACCGCAAGAGACCCAGTACTTC.

This clonotype was counted a few times. J is TRBJ2-1 and V is TRBV28, with a tentative D call TRBD2 (6 bases). This CDR3 comprises 15 residues. Trimming pared 3 bases from V and 2 bases from J, leaving 11 bases between. Germline lookup yields CDR1 MDHEN and CDR2 SYDVKM. The CDR3: CASSFQRATYNEQFF. The DNA of the CDR3 is TGTGCCAGCAGTTTCCAGCGGGCAACCTACAATGAGCAGTTCTTC.

This clonotype was counted between two and nine times. V is TRBV2 and J is TRBJ2-6; no clear D gene. This CDR3 region has 11 residues. Trimming shortened V by 10 bases and J by 4 bases, and 5 bases separated the two germline ends. CDR1 is SNHLY and CDR2 is FYNNEI in the germline V gene. The CDR3, as DNA: TGTGCCACCACCGGGGCCAACGTCCTGACTTTC. Encoded protein: CATTGANVLTF.

This clonotype was recorded many times. At one boundary the junction diverges from the germline segment, which might be a read error. V gene TRBV5-1 combines with J gene TRBJ2-1, with D perhaps matching TRBD2 (7 bases). CDR1 and CDR2 (germline): SGHRS, YFSETQ. The CDR3 is 15 residues long. The chain's CDR3 is CASSLGGGSYNEQFF. The CDR3 region has the DNA TGTGCCAGCAGCTTGGGGGGGGGCTCTTACAATGAGCAGTTCTTC.

This clonotype was observed a handful of times. The chain uses TRBV30 and TRBJ1-2; no clear D. Trimming removed 2 bases at V and 4 bases at J, with 11 bases between. The length of the CDR3 is 13 residues. Germline assignment: CDR1 GTSNPN and CDR2 SVGIG (reference sequence). For the CDR3, the DNA is TGTGCCTGGAGTCAGACACCTGGCTATGGCTACACCTTC. This encodes CAWSQTPGYGYTF.

This clonotype appeared many times. Written as DNA, the CDR3 is TGCGCCAGCAGCTTGGCCGGGACCCAACTCGAGGGTGAGCAGTTCTTC. Protein: CASSLAGTQLEGEQFF. This chain connects TRBV5-1 to TRBJ2-1; D possibly uses TRBD1 or TRBD2 (5 bases each). V lost 0 bases, J lost 9 bases, and 19 bases lay in between. The CDR3 runs to 16 residues. Per the germline V gene, CDR1 is SGHRS and CDR2 is YFSETQ.

This clonotype was observed a handful of times. The chain recombines TRBV18 with TRBJ1-5; a weak D match, TRBD1 (6 bases). The CDR3 contains 16 residues. The V end lost 1 base, the J end lost 0 bases, and 10 bases lay between the germline ends. Looked up from germline, CDR1 is KGHSH and CDR2 is LQKENI. CDR3 protein: CASSPRGQNSNQPQHF. For the CDR3, the DNA is TGTGCCAGCTCACCACGGGGACAAAATAGCAATCAGCCCCAGCATTTT.

This chain joins TRBV7-2 and TRBJ2-5, with D possibly being TRBD2 (6 bases). The length of the CDR3 is 17 residues. Germline V lookup: CDR1 SGHTA, CDR2 FQGNSA. The V end lost 1 base, the J end lost 5 bases, and 20 bases lay between the germline ends. CDR3 amino acids: CASSLVGGGGNEETQYF. The CDR3 DNA reads TGTGCCAGCAGCTTAGTGGGGGGTGGCGGGAATGAGGAGACCCAGTACTTC. Drawing the rest from reference TRBV7-2 and TRBJ2-5, the complete variable domain is GAGVSQSPSNKVTEKGKDVELRCDPISGHTALYWYRQSLGQGLEFLIYFQGNSAPDKSGLPSDRFSAERTGGSVSTLTIQRTQQEDSAVYLCASSLVGGGGNEETQYFGPGTRLLVL.

This clonotype was seen at least ten times. This chain uses TRBV30 with TRBJ2-3; possibly TRBD1 or TRBD2 for D (5 bases each). The CDR3 consists of 15 residues. Germline CDR1 GTSNPN, CDR2 SVGIG (reference sequence). The V end was cut by 0 bases, the J end by 6 bases, with 16 bases between. CDR3 amino acids: CAWSVGTHMMDTQYF. For the CDR3, the DNA is TGTGCCTGGAGTGTAGGGACGCACATGATGGATACGCAGTATTTT.

CDR3 bases: TGTGCCATCAGTGACCATGGGACAGATACGCAGTATTTT. As protein: CAISDHGTDTQYF. The chain employs TRBV10-3 and TRBJ2-3, with D hard to call. The length of the CDR3 is 13 residues. Trimming pared 3 bases from V and 3 bases from J, leaving 7 bases between. CDR1 and CDR2 from the germline V gene are ENHRY and SYGVKD.

This clonotype was seen many times. The chain couples TRBV20-1 to TRBJ2-7; 8 bases map to TRBD2. V shed 3 bases and J 4 bases; nucleotides not matched to a gene: 14. The germline CDR1 and CDR2 sequences are DFQATT and SNEGSKA (reference sequence). The CDR3 loop spans 16 amino acids. CDR3 DNA sequence: TGCAGTGCTAGGGGGGGTGGGGTAGCGGGAATATACGAGCAGTACTTC. Its translation: CSARGGGVAGIYEQYF.

This clonotype was counted between two and nine times. This rearrangement joins TRBV25-1 to TRBJ2-1; D unclear. Trimming stripped 7 bases from V and 0 bases from J, with 13 bases between. CDR3 length: 15 residues. The V gene's germline CDR1 is MGHDK and CDR2 SYGVNS. The CDR3 DNA sequence: TGTGCCAGCACTGGGCTGGGAAGCTCCTACAATGAGCAGTTCTTC. Its translation is CASTGLGSSYNEQFF.

The chain has TRBV4-2 and TRBJ2-1, with 12 bases aligning to TRBD2. Looked up from germline, CDR1 is LGHNA and CDR2 is YNFKEQ. J gave up 2 bases and V 5 bases, and 4 bases lay outside the gene matches. The CDR3 is made up of 16 amino acids. The CDR3 region has the DNA TGTGCCAGCAGCGCTAGCGGGAGGGCCGCCTACAATGAGCAGTTCTTC. This gives the protein CASSASGRAAYNEQFF.

In this sample, this clonotype turned up a few times. This rearrangement joins TRBV7-2 to TRBJ2-3, with 8 bases matching TRBD2. In germline, CDR1 is SGHTA, CDR2 FQGNSA. This CDR3 contains 14 residues. V trimming: 5 bases; J trimming: 9 bases; junction bases outside the gene matches: 10. CDR3 protein: CASSRSGSGLTQYF. DNA for the CDR3: TGTGCCAGCAGCAGAAGCGGGAGCGGTTTGACGCAGTATTTT.

This clonotype was detected ten times or more. The chain is built from TRBV5-1 and TRBJ1-2; perhaps TRBD1 as D (5 bases). Germline assignment: CDR1 SGHRS and CDR2 YFSETQ. This CDR3 spans 13 amino acids. The V end lost 2 bases, the J end lost 3 bases, and 8 bases lay between the germline ends. CDR3 region: CASSFQQDYGYTF. The DNA for the CDR3 is TGCGCCAGCAGCTTTCAACAGGACTATGGCTACACCTTC.

The chain links TRBV7-2 to TRBJ2-7; 8 bases are shared with TRBD1. This CDR3 contains 13 residues. The V segment lost 5 bases and the J segment 6 bases; nucleotides outside the gene matches: 6. The V gene's germline CDR1 is SGHTA and CDR2 FQGNSA. CDR3 coding DNA: TGTGCCAGCAGCCGGGACAGGCAAGGCGAGCAGTACTTC. It yields the protein CASSRDRQGEQYF.

A few counts support this clonotype. The J gene is TRBJ2-7, the V gene TRBV7-2; 7 bases fit TRBD1. The CDR3 has 15 residues. In germline, CDR1 is SGHTA, CDR2 FQGNSA. J was trimmed by 2 bases and V by 5 bases; bases with no gene match: 9. The CDR3 here is CASSPGQVFTYEQYF. For the CDR3, the DNA is TGTGCCAGCAGCCCCGGACAGGTTTTTACCTACGAGCAGTACTTC.

This clonotype was counted between two and nine times. This chain joins TRBV20-1 and TRBJ2-2; a possible D gene is TRBD2 (6 bases). Germline loops: CDR1 DFQATT, CDR2 SNEGSKA (reference sequence). The V end lost 0 bases, the J end lost 2 bases, and 13 bases lay between the germline ends. The CDR3 runs to 16 residues. This chain's CDR3 is CSARDSSGYNTGELFF. The CDR3 coding sequence is TGCAGTGCTAGAGATAGTAGCGGATATAACACCGGGGAGCTGTTTTTT.

CDR3 region: CASSPNPDGVGQYF. The DNA of the CDR3 is TGTGCCAGCAGTCCAAATCCGGACGGGGTTGGGCAGTACTTC. The chain combines TRBV6-1 with TRBJ2-7; tentative D call: TRBD2 (5 bases). The germline V and J ends were trimmed by 5 bases and 9 bases, with 20 bases remaining between them. Germline lookup yields CDR1 MNHNS and CDR2 SASEGT. The CDR3 consists of 14 residues.